This is a list of T cell receptor beta chains from one sample in a study of siplizumab effects on memory and regulatory T cells. Repertoires were generated with immunoSEQ multiplex PCR, while TCRdb's copy carries only in-frame clones and drops some. The sample includes 100,000 to 110,000 clones, about 91% of them seen just once. Sequenced sample: CD4+ T cells sorted from blood. The receptor source for this set is a human donor in good health. Both conserved end residues are part of each CDR3.

V gene	J gene	CDR3 protein
TRBV28	TRBJ2-3	CASSLESRSGGRDTQYF
TRBV7-9	TRBJ2-5	CASSLGQGVEKTQYF
TRBV7-3	TRBJ2-3	CASSSNPAGGPDTQYF
TRBV19	TRBJ1-5	CASSIRLRVENQPQHF
TRBV6-5	TRBJ1-6	CASSYRGLTPLHF
TRBV7-9	TRBJ1-1	CASSTLLGRTGMNTEAFF
TRBV18	TRBJ1-3	CASSPTGNPGNTIYF
TRBV13	TRBJ2-1	CASSPTYLGTSGETYNEQFF
TRBV11-2	TRBJ1-2	CASTSPTTVLGYTF
TRBV7-3	TRBJ2-3	CASSLLAATDTQYF
TRBV21-1	TRBJ1-1	CASSKATEFMNTEAFF
TRBV6-5	TRBJ2-1	CASSYRRGEQFF
TRBV7-9	TRBJ2-3	CASSLVEGPDTQYF
TRBV5-1	TRBJ2-1	CASQNPPGEGGYNEQFF
TRBV5-1	TRBJ2-3	CASSLLVMGQGTDTQYF
TRBV4-3	TRBJ2-2	CASSQGAGAVPGELFF
TRBV30	TRBJ2-7	CAWSAGAVVYEQYF
TRBV4-2	TRBJ2-1	CASSQGSSGGAKEQFF
TRBV2	TRBJ2-5	CASSEASGGWRETQYF
TRBV2	TRBJ1-5	CASSGGARDQPQHF
TRBV28	TRBJ1-1	CASSVPGQFNTEAFF
TRBV28	TRBJ2-5	CASSSSGQGWRETQYF
TRBV5-1	TRBJ1-6	CASYSGQTGGLLHF
TRBV28	TRBJ1-6	CASSFRDSPLHF
TRBV6-5	TRBJ1-6	CASSGDPRWSPLHF
TRBV5-1	TRBJ1-6	CASSFQNRDSSYNSPLHF
TRBV19	TRBJ2-2	CASSTTGGTGELFF
TRBV7-2	TRBJ2-1	CASSSSRSSYNEQFF
TRBV30	TRBJ1-1	CAWSVLPPLMNTEAFF
TRBV5-1	TRBJ1-2	CASSWMTGAESSYGYTF
TRBV9	TRBJ2-1	CASSVAGLDYNEQFF
TRBV7-9	TRBJ1-1	CASSLGAAVNTEAFF
TRBV19	TRBJ1-5	CASSIVAGGNSNQPQHF